This note documents a single T cell receptor beta chain sequence. This sample stems from a study of T cell repertoires in ileal Crohn's disease. Time point indicated: neoterminal ileum biopsy at postoperative endoscopy, about 6 months after surgery. Clones were sequenced by immunoSEQ multiplex PCR, and TCRdb holds only the in-frame ones, with some missing. The sample consists of around 8,900 clones, approximately 78% of them appearing once. This receptor was identified in an adult with Crohn's disease. The source material was ileal tissue.

CDR3 sequence: CASSEGQDGNEKLFF. The CDR3 DNA reads as TGTGCCAGCAGTGAAGGGCAGGATGGGAATGAAAAACTGTTTTTT. The chain has TRBV2 and TRBJ1-4; D ambiguous. V was pared by 1 base and J by 5 bases, with 11 bases between. The CDR3 sequence is 15 residues long. CDR1 SNHLY and CDR2 FYNNEI come from the germline V gene.